The 20 T cell receptor beta chains listed next were all sequenced from one sample in a study of blood T cell repertoires in COVID-19. TCRdb keeps only in-frame clones here, not all; method: immunoSEQ multiplex PCR. Of approximately 210,000 clones in the sample, 65% to 85% were seen once. Sequencing input: PBMCs or T cells enriched from blood (not recorded which). Receptors originate from a man aged 25 to 40 with acute COVID-19.

The chain has TRBV15 and TRBJ2-1; D might be TRBD2 (5 bases). V was pared by 5 bases and J by 8 bases, with 13 bases between. The CDR3 is 13 residues long. Germline V gene data show CDR1 as LNHNV and CDR2 as YYDKDF (reference sequence). CDR3 in amino acids: CATSLWPGDEQFF. The CDR3 DNA follows: TGTGCCACCAGCCTCTGGCCCGGGGATGAGCAGTTCTTC.

The chain is built from TRBV19 and TRBJ1-1, with D unresolved. The germline V and J ends were trimmed by 7 bases and 1 base, with 10 bases remaining between them. The germline V gene encodes CDR1 LNHDA and CDR2 SQIVND (reference sequence). The CDR3 runs 13 residues. The CDR3 DNA reads TGTGCCAGTAACCGACATGGGAACACTGAAGCTTTCTTT. Protein product: CASNRHGNTEAFF.

The chain links TRBV5-6 to TRBJ1-3; tentatively, D is TRBD1 (6 bases). V was pared by 0 bases and J by 8 bases, with 9 bases between. Germline lookup yields CDR1 SGHDT and CDR2 YYEEEE. The length of the CDR3 is 13 residues. The CDR3 DNA reads as TGTGCCAGCAGCTTGGAACAGGGCGACACCATATATTTT. Protein product: CASSLEQGDTIYF.

CDR3 region: CASEIAGELFF. The CDR3 DNA reads as TGCGCCAGCGAGATAGCAGGGGAGCTGTTTTTT. The chain joins TRBV4-1 to TRBJ2-2; D gene ambiguous. Germline V gives CDR1 MGHRA, CDR2 YSYEKL. V gave up 8 bases and J gave up 8 bases, with 9 bases separating them. The CDR3 runs to 11 residues.

The V and J genes are TRBV5-1 and TRBJ1-1, with 7 positions matching TRBD1. Germline CDR1 reads SGHRS; CDR2 reads YFSETQ. J lost 5 bases, V lost 0 bases, and 7 bases had no gene match. This CDR3 is 15 amino acids long. The CDR3 loop is CASSLATGFGTEAFF. The DNA for the CDR3 is TGCGCCAGCAGCTTGGCGACAGGGTTTGGGACTGAAGCTTTCTTT.

V usage is TRBV30 and J usage is TRBJ2-7; D is undetermined. The germline V gene has CDR1 GTSNPN and CDR2 SVGIG (reference sequence). The CDR3 is made up of 12 amino acids. Trimming pared 0 bases from V and 3 bases from J, leaving 6 bases between. The DNA for the CDR3 is TGTGCCTGGAGTGTAACCGGCTACGAGCAGTACTTC. Translation: CAWSVTGYEQYF.

The chain combines TRBV5-6 with TRBJ2-3, with 12 positions matching TRBD2. V was clipped by 4 bases and J by 2 bases; unmatched bases: 8. CDR1 and CDR2 (germline): SGHDT, YYEEEE. The CDR3 loop spans 17 amino acids. The CDR3 spells CASSETSGGPHTDTQYF. CDR3 coding DNA: TGTGCCAGCAGCGAGACTAGCGGGGGCCCCCACACAGATACGCAGTATTTT.

This chain connects TRBV30 to TRBJ2-1; no definite D call. The V and J ends lost 2 bases and 6 bases respectively, with 8 bases between them. Per the germline V gene, CDR1 is GTSNPN and CDR2 is SVGIG (reference sequence). CDR3 length: 12 residues. The CDR3 sequence: CAWSPSVNEQFF. The CDR3, as DNA: TGTGCCTGGAGTCCGAGTGTCAATGAGCAGTTCTTC.

The CDR3 bases are TGTGCCAGCAGCGTACGGGGGGCGGGTGAAGCTTTCTTT. Its protein product is CASSVRGAGEAFF. The gene calls are TRBV9 and TRBJ1-1; TRBD1 might be the D (6 bases). The CDR3 consists of 13 residues. V was pared by 1 base and J by 7 bases, with 11 bases between. Germline assignment: CDR1 SGDLS and CDR2 YYNGEE. Using reference TRBV9 and TRBJ1-1 for the parts outside the CDR3, the full variable domain is DSGVTQTPKHLITATGQRVTLRCSPRSGDLSVYWYQQSLDQGLQFLIQYYNGEERAKGNILERFSAQQFPDLHSELNLSSLELGDSALYFCASSVRGAGEAFFGQGTRLTVV.

The V call is TRBV12-5, the J call TRBJ1-5; D ambiguous. Germline V lookup: CDR1 LGHNT, CDR2 FRNRAP. The V end lost 1 base, the J end lost 0 bases, and 19 bases lay between the germline ends. This CDR3 is 19 amino acids long. The CDR3 bases are TGTGCTAGTGGTTTGGGGCCGGGAAGCCAAGTATATAGCAATCAGCCCCAGCATTTT. Translated, it gives CASGLGPGSQVYSNQPQHF.

The table lists this clone with a few counts. The chain recombines TRBV19 with TRBJ2-5; a weak D match, TRBD2 (6 bases). CDR1 is LNHDA, CDR2 SQIVND, per germline (reference sequence). CDR3 size: 14 residues. V was clipped by 2 bases and J by 5 bases, with 12 bases between them. The CDR3 sequence: CASSIRAGMETQYF. CDR3 sequence (DNA): TGTGCCAGTAGTATACGGGCGGGGATGGAGACCCAGTACTTC.

The chain links TRBV7-9 to TRBJ2-7; D might be TRBD2 (5 bases). There are 13 residues in the CDR3. V lost 4 bases to trimming and J lost 3 bases, with 10 bases between them. Germline CDR1 reads SEHNR; CDR2 reads FQNEAQ (reference sequence). The CDR3 DNA follows: TGTGCCAGCAGCTCCTACCGGGACTACGAGCAGTACTTC. This translates into CASSSYRDYEQYF.

The gene calls are TRBV27 and TRBJ1-2; 7 positions match TRBD1. V dropped 5 bases and J dropped 4; count of bases not matched to a gene: 7. CDR3 size: 14 residues. The germline V gene encodes CDR1 MNHEY and CDR2 SMNVEV (reference sequence). CDR3 nucleotides: TGTGCCAGCAGTCCGGGGACAGCGGCCTATGGCTACACCTTC. Amino acids: CASSPGTAAYGYTF.

The chain has TRBV7-9 and TRBJ2-7, with 7 bases fitting TRBD1. V shed 8 bases, J shed 2 bases, and the junction held 6 bases outside the gene matches. Germline CDR1 and CDR2: SEHNR and FQNEAQ (reference sequence). This CDR3 contains 13 residues. CDR3 bases: TGTGCCAGCGGGCGGACAGGTGCCTACGAGCAGTACTTC. Its protein is CASGRTGAYEQYF.

The V and J genes are TRBV5-1 and TRBJ2-7; 13 bases are shared with TRBD2. The CDR3 is made up of 18 amino acids. Germline V gene data show CDR1 as SGHRS and CDR2 as YFSETQ. J was trimmed by 3 bases and V by 3 bases; bases with no gene match: 12. This CDR3 is CASSSRTSGGIFIYEQYF. Written as DNA, the CDR3 is TGCGCCAGCAGCTCAAGGACTAGCGGGGGTATCTTCATCTACGAGCAGTACTTC.

The rearrangement uses TRBV5-1 and TRBJ1-1; tentative D call: TRBD1 (5 bases). The CDR3 contains 15 residues. The V end was cut by 0 bases, the J end by 0 bases, with 9 bases between. Germline loops: CDR1 SGHRS, CDR2 YFSETQ. CDR3 loop: CASSLGGRVNTEAFF. CDR3 coding DNA: TGCGCCAGCAGCTTGGGGGGCAGAGTGAACACTGAAGCTTTCTTT.

This clone was found once. The rearrangement links TRBV7-3 to TRBJ2-2, with 8 bases matching TRBD2. Germline V gives CDR1 SGHTA, CDR2 FQGTGA. With V trimmed by 5 bases and J by 4 bases, 3 bases remained unmatched. The length of the CDR3 is 14 residues. The CDR3, as DNA: TGTGCCAGCAGCCGCGGGGGGCCCACCGGGGAGCTGTTTTTT. This gives the protein CASSRGGPTGELFF.

V and J are TRBV14 and TRBJ1-6; possibly TRBD1 for D (6 bases). V was trimmed by 4 bases and J by 6 bases, leaving 13 bases between them. Germline V lookup: CDR1 SGHDN, CDR2 FVKESK. The CDR3 covers 15 residues. CDR3 sequence reads: CASSLLRQANSPLHF. The CDR3 DNA reads TGTGCCAGCAGCCTACTAAGACAGGCTAATTCACCCCTCCACTTT.

A single count supports this clone. This rearrangement joins TRBV20-1 to TRBJ2-3; 8 bases line up with TRBD2. This CDR3 has 13 residues. Germline lookup yields CDR1 DFQATT and CDR2 SNEGSKA (reference sequence). After removal of 3 bases from V and 2 bases from J, the junction contained 1 base not matched to a gene. CDR3 bases: TGCAGTGCTAGTAGCGGGAACACAGATACGCAGTATTTT. It translates to CSASSGNTDTQYF.

As for this clone: Distinct nucleotide sequences in the sample also encode this CDR3. The chain combines TRBV19 with TRBJ1-2; D unclear. From germline, CDR1 is LNHDA and CDR2 SQIVND (reference sequence). This CDR3 region has 13 residues. V was cut by 4 bases and J by 5 bases, with 11 bases left in between. CDR3: CASSRGEGYGYTF. In DNA, the CDR3 is TGTGCCAGTAGTAGGGGAGAAGGATATGGCTACACCTTC.